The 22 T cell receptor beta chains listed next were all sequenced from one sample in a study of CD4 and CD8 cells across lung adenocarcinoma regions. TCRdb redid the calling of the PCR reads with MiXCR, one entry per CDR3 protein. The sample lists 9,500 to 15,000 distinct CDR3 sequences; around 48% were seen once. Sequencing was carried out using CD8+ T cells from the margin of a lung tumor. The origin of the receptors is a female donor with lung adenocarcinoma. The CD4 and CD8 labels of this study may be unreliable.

CDR3 in amino acids: CASRGSGGPAKETQYF. CDR3 nucleotide sequence: TGTGCCAGCAGGGGTAGCGGGGGCCCAGCCAAAGAGACCCAGTATTTT. This chain links TRBV6-1 with TRBJ2-3; 9 bases fit TRBD2. With 6 bases clipped from V and 12 bases from J, the junction kept 19 bases outside the gene matches. The germline V gene encodes CDR1 MNHNS and CDR2 SASEGT. The CDR3 runs to 16 residues.

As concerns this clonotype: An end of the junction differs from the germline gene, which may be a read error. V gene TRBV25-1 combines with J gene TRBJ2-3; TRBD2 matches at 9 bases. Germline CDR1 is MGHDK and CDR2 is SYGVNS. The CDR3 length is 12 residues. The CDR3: CATRGGKDMQYF. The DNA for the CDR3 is TGTGCCACGCGGGGGGGCAAAGATATGCAGTATTTT.

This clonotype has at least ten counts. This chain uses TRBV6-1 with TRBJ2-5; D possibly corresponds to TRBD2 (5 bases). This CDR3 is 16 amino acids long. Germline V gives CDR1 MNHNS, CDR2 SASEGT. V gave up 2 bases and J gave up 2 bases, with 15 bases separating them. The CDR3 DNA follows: TGTGCCAGCAGTGAAAGCCCCGGCGGGCGGCAAGAGACCCAGTACTTC. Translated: CASSESPGGRQETQYF.

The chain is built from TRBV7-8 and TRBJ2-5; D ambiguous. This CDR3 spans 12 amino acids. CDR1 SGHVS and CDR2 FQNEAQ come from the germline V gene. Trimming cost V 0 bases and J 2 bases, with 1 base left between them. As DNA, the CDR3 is TGTGCCAGCAGCTTAGCGCAAGAGACCCAGTACTTC. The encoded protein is CASSLAQETQYF. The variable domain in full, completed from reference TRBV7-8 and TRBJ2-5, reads GAGVSQSPRYKVAKRGQDVALRCDPISGHVSLFWYQQALGQGPEFLTYFQNEAQLDKSGLPSDRFFAERPEGSVSTLKIQRTQQEDSAVYLCASSLAQETQYFGPGTRLLVL.

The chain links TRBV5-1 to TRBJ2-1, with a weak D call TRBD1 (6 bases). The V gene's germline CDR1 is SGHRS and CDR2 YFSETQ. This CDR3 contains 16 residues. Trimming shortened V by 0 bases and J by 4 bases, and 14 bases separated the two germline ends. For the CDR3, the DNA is TGCGCCAGCAGCTTGGATCCAGGGGACCTGTACAATGAGCAGTTCTTC. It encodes CASSLDPGDLYNEQFF.

The CDR3 DNA reads as TGTGCCGGGAGACAGGGCGAAGATACGCAGTATTTT. This sequence encodes CAGRQGEDTQYF. The chain links TRBV6-8 to TRBJ2-3, with 7 positions matching TRBD1. Germline loops: CDR1 MNHGY, CDR2 SAAAGT. The CDR3 has 12 amino acids. The junction had 7 bases not matched to a gene; V was cut back by 11 bases and J by 5 bases.

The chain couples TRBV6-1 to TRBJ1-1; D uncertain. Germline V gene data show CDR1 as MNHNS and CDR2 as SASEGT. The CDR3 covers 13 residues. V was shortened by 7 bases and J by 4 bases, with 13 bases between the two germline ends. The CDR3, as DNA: TGTGCCAGCACCCCTAGGGCCCTCACTGAAGCTTTCTTT. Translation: CASTPRALTEAFF.

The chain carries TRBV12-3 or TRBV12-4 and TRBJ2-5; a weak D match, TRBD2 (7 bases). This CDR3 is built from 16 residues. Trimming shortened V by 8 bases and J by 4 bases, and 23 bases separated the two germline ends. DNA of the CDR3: TGTGCCAGCGCCAGGCTCGGGGGCGGGGGCGGAGAGACCCAGTACTTC. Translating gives CASARLGGGGGETQYF.

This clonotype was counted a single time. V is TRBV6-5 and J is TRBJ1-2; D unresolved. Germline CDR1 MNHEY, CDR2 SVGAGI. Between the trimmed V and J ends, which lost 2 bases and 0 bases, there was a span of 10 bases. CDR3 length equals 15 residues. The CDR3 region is CASSYEDGSNYGYTF. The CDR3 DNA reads TGTGCCAGCAGTTACGAGGACGGATCTAACTATGGCTACACCTTC.

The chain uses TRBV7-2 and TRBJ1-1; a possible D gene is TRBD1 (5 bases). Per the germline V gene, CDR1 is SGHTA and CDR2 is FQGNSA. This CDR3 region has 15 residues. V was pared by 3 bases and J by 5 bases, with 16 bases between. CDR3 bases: TGTGCCAGCAGCTTTTTTATAAGAGGGGAAACTGAAGCTTTCTTT. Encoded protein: CASSFFIRGETEAFF.

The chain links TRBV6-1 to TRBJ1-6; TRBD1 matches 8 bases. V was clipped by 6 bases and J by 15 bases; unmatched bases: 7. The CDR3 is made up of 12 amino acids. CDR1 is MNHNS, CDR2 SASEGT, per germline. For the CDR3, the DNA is TGTGCCAGCAGGGGACAGGCATCTCACCTCCACTTT. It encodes CASRGQASHLHF.

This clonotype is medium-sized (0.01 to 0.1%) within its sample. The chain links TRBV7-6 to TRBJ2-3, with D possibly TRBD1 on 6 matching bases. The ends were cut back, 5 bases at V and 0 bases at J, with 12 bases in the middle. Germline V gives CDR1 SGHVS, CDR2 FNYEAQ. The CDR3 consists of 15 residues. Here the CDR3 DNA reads TGTGCCAGCAGCACGGGACACCGCAGCACAGATACGCAGTATTTT. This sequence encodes CASSTGHRSTDTQYF.

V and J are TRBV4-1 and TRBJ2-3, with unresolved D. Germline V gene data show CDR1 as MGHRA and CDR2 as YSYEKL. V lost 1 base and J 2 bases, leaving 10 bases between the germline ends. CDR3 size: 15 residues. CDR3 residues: CASSQAGTDTDTQYF. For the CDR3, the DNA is TGCGCCAGCAGCCAAGCCGGAACAGACACAGATACGCAGTATTTT.

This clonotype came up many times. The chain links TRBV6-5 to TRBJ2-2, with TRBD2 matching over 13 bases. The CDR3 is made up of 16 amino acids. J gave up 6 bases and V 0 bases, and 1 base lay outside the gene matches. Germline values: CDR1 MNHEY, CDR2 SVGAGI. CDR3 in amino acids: CASSYSTSGGAGELFF. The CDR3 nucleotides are TGTGCCAGCAGTTACTCTACTAGCGGGGGGGCCGGGGAGCTGTTTTTT.

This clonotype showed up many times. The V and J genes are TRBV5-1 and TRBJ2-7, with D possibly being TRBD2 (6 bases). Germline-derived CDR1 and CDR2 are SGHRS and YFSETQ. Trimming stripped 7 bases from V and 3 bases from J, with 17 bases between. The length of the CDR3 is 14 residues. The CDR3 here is CASPLREDRYEQYF. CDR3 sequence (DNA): TGCGCCAGCCCCCTCAGGGAGGACCGCTACGAGCAGTACTTC.

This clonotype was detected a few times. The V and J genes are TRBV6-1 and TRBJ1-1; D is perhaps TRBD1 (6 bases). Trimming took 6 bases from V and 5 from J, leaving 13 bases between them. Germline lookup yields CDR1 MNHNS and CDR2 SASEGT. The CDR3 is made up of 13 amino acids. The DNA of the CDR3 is TGTGCCAGCAGCGTAAGGGGGGGTACTGAAGCTTTCTTT. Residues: CASSVRGGTEAFF.

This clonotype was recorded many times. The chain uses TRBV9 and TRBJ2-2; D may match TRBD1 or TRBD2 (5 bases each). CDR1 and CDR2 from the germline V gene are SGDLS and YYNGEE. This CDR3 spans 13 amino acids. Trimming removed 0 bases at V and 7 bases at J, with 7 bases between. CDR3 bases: TGTGCCAGCAGCGTAGGAGGGGTCGGGGAGCTGTTTTTT. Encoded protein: CASSVGGVGELFF. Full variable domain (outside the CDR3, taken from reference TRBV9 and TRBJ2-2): DSGVTQTPKHLITATGQRVTLRCSPRSGDLSVYWYQQSLDQGLQFLIQYYNGEERAKGNILERFSAQQFPDLHSELNLSSLELGDSALYFCASSVGGVGELFFGEGSRLTVL.

CDR3 DNA: TGTGCCAGCAGCGCCCAGGGGGCCCTCTCTGGGGCCAACGTCCTGACTTTC. Residues: CASSAQGALSGANVLTF. V usage is TRBV27 and J usage is TRBJ2-6, with 8 bases matching TRBD1. CDR1 MNHEY and CDR2 SMNVEV come from the germline V gene (reference sequence). Trimming cost V 6 bases and J 0 bases; bases outside gene matches: 7. This CDR3 has 17 residues.

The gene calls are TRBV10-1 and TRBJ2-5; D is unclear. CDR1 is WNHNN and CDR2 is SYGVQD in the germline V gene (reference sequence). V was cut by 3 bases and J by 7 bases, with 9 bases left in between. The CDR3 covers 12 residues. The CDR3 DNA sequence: TGCGCCAGCAGTGACGGTCTGCGGACCCAGTACTTC. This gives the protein CASSDGLRTQYF.

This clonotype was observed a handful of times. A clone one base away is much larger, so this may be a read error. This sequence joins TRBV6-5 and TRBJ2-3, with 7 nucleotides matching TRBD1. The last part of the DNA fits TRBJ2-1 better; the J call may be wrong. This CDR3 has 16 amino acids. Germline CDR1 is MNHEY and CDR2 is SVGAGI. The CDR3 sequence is CASSYSRTGFGYEQFF. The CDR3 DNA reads TGTGCCAGCAGTTACTCGAGGACAGGATTCGGCTACGAGCAGTTCTTC.

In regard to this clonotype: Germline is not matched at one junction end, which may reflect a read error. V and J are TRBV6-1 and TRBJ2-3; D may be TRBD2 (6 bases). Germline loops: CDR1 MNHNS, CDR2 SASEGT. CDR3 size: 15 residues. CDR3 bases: TGTGCCAGCACTATGGAGGGGCGTCACTCAGATACCCAGTACTTT. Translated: CASTMEGRHSDTQYF.

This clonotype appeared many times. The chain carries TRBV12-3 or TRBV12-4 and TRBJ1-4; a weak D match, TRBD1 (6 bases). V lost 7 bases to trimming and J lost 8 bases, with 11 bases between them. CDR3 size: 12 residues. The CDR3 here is CASKDRGEKLFF. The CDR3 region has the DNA TGTGCCAGCAAGGACAGAGGGGAAAAACTGTTTTTT.